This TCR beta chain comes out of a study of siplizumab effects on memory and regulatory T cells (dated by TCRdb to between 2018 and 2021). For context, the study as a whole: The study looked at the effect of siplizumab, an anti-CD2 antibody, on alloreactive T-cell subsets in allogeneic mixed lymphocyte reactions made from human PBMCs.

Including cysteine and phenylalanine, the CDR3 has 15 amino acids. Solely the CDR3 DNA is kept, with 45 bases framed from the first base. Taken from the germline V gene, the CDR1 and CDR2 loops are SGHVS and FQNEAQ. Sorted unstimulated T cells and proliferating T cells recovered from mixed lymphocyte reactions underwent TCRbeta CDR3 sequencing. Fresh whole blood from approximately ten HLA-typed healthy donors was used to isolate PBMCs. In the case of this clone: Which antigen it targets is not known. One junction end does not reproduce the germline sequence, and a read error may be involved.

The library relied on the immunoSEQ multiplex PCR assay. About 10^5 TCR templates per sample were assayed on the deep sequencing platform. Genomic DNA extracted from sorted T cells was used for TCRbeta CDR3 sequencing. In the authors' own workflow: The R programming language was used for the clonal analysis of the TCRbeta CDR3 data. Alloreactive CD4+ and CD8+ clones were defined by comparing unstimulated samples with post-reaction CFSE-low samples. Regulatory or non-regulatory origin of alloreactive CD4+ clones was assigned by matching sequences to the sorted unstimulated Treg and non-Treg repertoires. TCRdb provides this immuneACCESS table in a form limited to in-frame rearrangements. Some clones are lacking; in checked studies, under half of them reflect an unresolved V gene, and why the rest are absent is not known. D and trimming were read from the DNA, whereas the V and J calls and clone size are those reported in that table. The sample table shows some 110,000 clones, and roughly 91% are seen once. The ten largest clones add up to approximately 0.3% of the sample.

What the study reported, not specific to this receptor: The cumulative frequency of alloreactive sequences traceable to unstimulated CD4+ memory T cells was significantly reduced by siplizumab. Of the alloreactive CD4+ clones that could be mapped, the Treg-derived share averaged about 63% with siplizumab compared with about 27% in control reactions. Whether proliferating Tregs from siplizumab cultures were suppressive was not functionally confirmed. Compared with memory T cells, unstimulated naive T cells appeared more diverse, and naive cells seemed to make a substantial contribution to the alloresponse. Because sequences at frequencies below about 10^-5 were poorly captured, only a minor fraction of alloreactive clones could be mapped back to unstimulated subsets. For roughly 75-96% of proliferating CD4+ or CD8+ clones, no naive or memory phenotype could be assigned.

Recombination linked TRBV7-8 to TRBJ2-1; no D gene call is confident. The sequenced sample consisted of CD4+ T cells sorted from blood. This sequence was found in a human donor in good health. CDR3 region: CASSSARISNNEQFF. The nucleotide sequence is TGTGCCAGCAGCTCCGCCCGGATCTCCAACAATGAGCAGTTCTTC.